This passage covers 23 T cell receptor beta chains from one sample sequenced in a study of T cells in Graves' hyperthyroidism and ophthalmopathy. Amplification of TCR beta CDR3 regions used RNA as the template. The HTBI primer set drove a first-round RT-PCR of the TCR CDR3. TCRdb reprocessed the multiplex PCR reads with MiXCR, giving one entry per CDR3 protein. The table includes about 420,000 distinct CDR3 sequences, 15% to 18% detected once. Sequenced input: blood. The receptors stem from a woman under 30 with Graves' hyperthyroidism.

The CDR3 DNA is TGTGCCAGCACCCCGGGGGACAGATTTATGACGAACTATGGCTACACCTTC. It yields the protein CASTPGDRFMTNYGYTF. This chain uses TRBV12-3 or TRBV12-4 with TRBJ1-2; 7 nucleotides align to TRBD1. The CDR3 length is 17 residues. The junction had 16 bases not matched to a gene; V was cut back by 7 bases and J by 2 bases.

There are a few counts of this clonotype. V is TRBV20-1 and J is TRBJ2-1, with D perhaps TRBD2 (5 bases). Deletions cut 4 bases from V and 12 bases from J, with 16 bases between. This CDR3 has 12 amino acids. Germline CDR1 reads DFQATT; CDR2 reads SNEGSKA (reference sequence). The CDR3 coding sequence is TGCAGTGCTATGGACGGGGAAATGGGGCAGTTCTTC. Protein sequence: CSAMDGEMGQFF.

This clonotype was counted ten times or more. The junction departs from the called germline gene at one end, perhaps through a read error. The J gene is TRBJ2-7, the V gene TRBV28; the D is unclear. Germline V gives CDR1 MDHEN, CDR2 SYDVKM. The CDR3 consists of 14 residues. CDR3 amino acids: CASLSRTELYEQYF. CDR3 nucleotide sequence: TGTGCCAGCCTTTCCCGGACGGAACTCTACGAACAGTACTTC.

The chain is built from TRBV12-3 or TRBV12-4 and TRBJ1-5; weak D call: TRBD1 (5 bases). The CDR3 totals 12 residues. V was pared by 5 bases and J by 7 bases, with 9 bases between. The CDR3 loop is CASSPDRQPQHF. Here the CDR3 DNA reads TGTGCCAGCAGTCCCGACAGACAGCCCCAGCATTTT.

This clonotype was observed at least ten times. This sequence joins TRBV7-8 and TRBJ1-1; D not certain. CDR1 and CDR2 (germline): SGHVS, FQNEAQ. This CDR3 region has 15 residues. V was shortened by 1 base and J by 0 bases, with 9 bases between the two germline ends. This CDR3 is CASSLVAELNTEAFF. The DNA for the CDR3 is TGTGCCAGCAGCTTAGTGGCCGAACTGAACACTGAAGCTTTCTTT.

This clonotype occurred many times. The J gene is TRBJ2-3, the V gene TRBV11-2; D is unclear. V lost 6 bases, J lost 2 bases, and 12 bases lay in between. Germline assignment: CDR1 SGHAT and CDR2 FQNNGV. The CDR3 spans 14 residues. The CDR3 is CASRWTVSTDTQYF. The CDR3 coding sequence is TGTGCCAGCAGATGGACGGTATCCACAGATACGCAGTATTTT.

At least ten counts were recorded for this clonotype. This sequence joins TRBV5-1 and TRBJ1-2, with TRBD1 matching over 8 bases. Trimming cost V 4 bases and J 6 bases; bases outside gene matches: 11. Germline V gives CDR1 SGHRS, CDR2 YFSETQ. This CDR3 contains 15 residues. The CDR3 region is CASSPTRAGGNGYTF. The CDR3, as DNA: TGCGCCAGCAGCCCTACCCGGGCAGGGGGCAATGGCTACACCTTC.

There are many counts of this clonotype. The gene calls are TRBV30 and TRBJ2-5; D ambiguous. Germline-derived CDR1 and CDR2 are GTSNPN and SVGIG (reference sequence). The germline V and J ends were trimmed by 0 bases and 1 base, with 9 bases remaining between them. This CDR3 comprises 14 residues. The DNA of the CDR3 is TGTGCCTGGAGTGTACGGCGCTTCCAAGAGACCCAGTACTTC. The encoded protein is CAWSVRRFQETQYF.

The table lists this clonotype with many counts. CDR3 in amino acids: CAISESSSIHEQFF. DNA for the CDR3: TGTGCCATCAGTGAGTCGAGTAGTATTCATGAGCAGTTCTTC. This chain joins TRBV10-3 and TRBJ2-1, with D unresolved. V was trimmed by 0 bases and J by 8 bases, leaving 11 bases between them. Germline CDR1 is ENHRY and CDR2 is SYGVKD. The CDR3 has 14 amino acids.

This clonotype showed up many times. The rearrangement joins TRBV5-1 to TRBJ1-1, with 7 bases that match TRBD1. V was pared by 1 base and J by 4 bases, with 4 bases of the junction left unmatched. This CDR3 contains 14 residues. Looked up from germline, CDR1 is SGHRS and CDR2 is YFSETQ. CDR3 coding DNA: TGCGCCAGCAGCTTGTTGACAGGGAGCACTGAAGCTTTCTTT. Protein sequence: CASSLLTGSTEAFF.

This clonotype was recorded many times. The chain recombines TRBV30 with TRBJ2-7, with a tentative D call TRBD1 (6 bases). The germline V gene encodes CDR1 GTSNPN and CDR2 SVGIG (reference sequence). V was cut by 2 bases and J by 9 bases, with 17 bases left in between. The CDR3 is made up of 13 amino acids. The chain's CDR3 is CAWSPAGIRGQYF. The CDR3 bases are TGTGCCTGGAGTCCGGCAGGGATCAGGGGGCAGTACTTC.

This clonotype was counted only a few times. The chain uses TRBV5-1 and TRBJ1-2; D is unclear. Germline-derived CDR1 and CDR2 are SGHRS and YFSETQ. The germline V and J ends were trimmed by 0 bases and 0 bases, with 9 bases remaining between them. The CDR3 runs 15 residues. CDR3 sequence (DNA): TGCGCCAGCAGCTTGGCGGAGGCCGCTAACTATGGCTACACCTTC. Its translation is CASSLAEAANYGYTF. Based on the CDR3 plus reference TRBV5-1 and TRBJ1-2, the full variable domain is KAGVTQTPRYLIKTRGQQVTLSCSPISGHRSVSWYQQTPGQGLQFLFEYFSETQRNKGNFPGRFSGRQFSNSRSEMNVSTLELGDSALYLCASSLAEAANYGYTFGSGTRLTVV.

This clonotype was found many times. The CDR3 DNA follows: TGTGCCAGCAGCTCGGCCGCGCCCTACGAGCAGTACTTC. Amino acid sequence: CASSSAAPYEQYF. The chain recombines TRBV7-9 with TRBJ2-7; no reliable D call. V was cut by 4 bases and J by 2 bases, with 9 bases left in between. This CDR3 comprises 13 residues. Germline V CDR1 and CDR2: SEHNR, FQNEAQ (reference sequence).

There are many counts of this clonotype. V usage is TRBV18 and J usage is TRBJ2-7; perhaps TRBD1 as D (5 bases). The germline V gene has CDR1 KGHSH and CDR2 LQKENI. Trimming stripped 3 bases from V and 4 bases from J, with 13 bases between. There are 14 residues in the CDR3. Here the CDR3 reads CASSPSTGLYEQYF. CDR3 bases: TGTGCCAGCTCACCGTCAACAGGCCTATACGAGCAGTACTTC. The full variable domain, with the rest looked up from reference TRBV18 and TRBJ2-7, is NAGVMQNPRHLVRRRGQEARLRCSPMKGHSHVYWYRQLPEEGLKFMVYLQKENIIDESGMPKERFSAEFPKEGPSILRIQQVVRGDSAAYFCASSPSTGLYEQYFGPGTRLTVT.

This clonotype was seen repeatedly, ten times or more. The chain couples TRBV2 to TRBJ1-5; D unresolved. Germline V gene sequence: CDR1 SNHLY, CDR2 FYNNEI. V lost 8 bases to trimming and J lost 0 bases, with 8 bases between them. The CDR3 runs to 13 residues. The CDR3 region has the DNA TGTGCCAGCTCCTCAAATAGCAATCAGCCCCAGCATTTT. Translated, it gives CASSSNSNQPQHF.

The J gene is TRBJ2-7, the V gene TRBV7-2, with a tentative D call TRBD2 (5 bases). Germline V CDR1 and CDR2: SGHTA, FQGNSA. V was cut by 0 bases and J by 4 bases, with 13 bases left in between. The CDR3 is made up of 15 amino acids. The DNA for the CDR3 is TGTGCCAGCAGCTTAGCACCGGGGAAGGTGTACGAGCAGTACTTC. Amino acids: CASSLAPGKVYEQYF.

This clonotype was seen many times. The chain combines TRBV28 with TRBJ1-2; D possibly corresponds to TRBD1 (6 bases). With 3 bases removed from V and 4 bases from J, the gap between germline ends came to 15 bases. Germline assignment: CDR1 MDHEN and CDR2 SYDVKM. This CDR3 has 15 residues. CDR3 residues: CASSLAGAQGYGYTF. Here the CDR3 DNA reads TGTGCCAGCAGTTTGGCGGGGGCGCAGGGCTATGGCTACACCTTC.

The sample holds many counts of this clonotype. This rearrangement joins TRBV30 to TRBJ1-5; TRBD1 matches at 10 bases. CDR1 is GTSNPN, CDR2 SVGIG, per germline (reference sequence). V lost 1 base and J lost 6; bases outside the gene matches: 0. This CDR3 contains 13 residues. CDR3 protein: CAWSGTGGQPQHF. Written as DNA, the CDR3 is TGTGCCTGGAGTGGGACAGGGGGTCAGCCCCAGCATTTT.

This clonotype was seen only a few times. The gene calls are TRBV6-6 and TRBJ1-5; D may be TRBD1 (6 bases). Trimming pared 0 bases from V and 6 bases from J, leaving 12 bases between. CDR3 size: 15 residues. Per germline, CDR1 MNHNY and CDR2 SVGAGI (reference sequence). The CDR3 sequence: CASSYSSGGGQPQHF. The CDR3 DNA is TGTGCCAGCAGTTACTCGAGTGGAGGGGGTCAGCCCCAGCATTTT.

The J gene is TRBJ2-7, the V gene TRBV5-1; D uncertain. The CDR3 runs to 16 residues. V lost 0 bases, J lost 0 bases, and 13 bases lay in between. Germline V gene sequence: CDR1 SGHRS, CDR2 YFSETQ. CDR3 protein: CASSLVGSLSSYEQYF. CDR3 DNA sequence: TGCGCCAGCAGCTTGGTAGGCTCCTTGAGCTCCTACGAGCAGTACTTC.

Written as DNA, the CDR3 is TGTGCCAGCAGCCAGTTCCCGGGACTAGCGGGACGAATAGCCAAAAACATTCAGTACTTC. Protein sequence: CASSQFPGLAGRIAKNIQYF. The chain recombines TRBV4-2 with TRBJ2-4; TRBD2 matches 13 bases. Germline loops: CDR1 LGHNA, CDR2 YNFKEQ. CDR3 length: 20 residues. V gave up 3 bases and J gave up 0 bases; unmatched junction bases: 11.

Many counts were recorded for this clonotype. V and J are TRBV27 and TRBJ2-3; D uncertain. The CDR3 consists of 15 residues. Trimming pared 4 bases from V and 4 bases from J, leaving 15 bases between. Per germline, CDR1 MNHEY and CDR2 SMNVEV (reference sequence). The CDR3 sequence is CASSSPGGLADTQYF. CDR3 DNA: TGTGCCAGCAGTTCCCCCGGTGGCCTCGCAGATACGCAGTATTTT.

V is TRBV24-1 and J is TRBJ2-5, with 8 bases lining up with TRBD1. With 4 bases clipped from V and 4 bases from J, the junction kept 13 bases outside the gene matches. Germline V gene lookup returns CDR1 KGHDR and CDR2 SFDVKD. CDR3 length equals 17 residues. CDR3 nucleotide sequence: TGTGCCACCAGTGACCCCCCCGGACAGGGATCGGGAGAGACCCAGTACTTC. Amino acid sequence: CATSDPPGQGSGETQYF.